The 8 T cell receptor beta chains in this list originate from one sample, sequenced in a study of T-cell reconstitution after alpha-beta-depleted transplantation in children. During its preparation, the TCRbeta library received unique molecular identifiers. TCRdb re-analysed the PCR reads in MiXCR, keeping a single row per CDR3 protein. Found here are fewer than 400,000 distinct CDR3 sequences, about 20% of them singletons; the top ten hold approximately 3.9%. Specimen: PBMCs from the stem cell graft donor, collected from the stem cell graft. Every receptor here comes from a human donor who donated a stem cell graft to a child with acute myeloid leukemia.

This clonotype appeared a few times. The rearrangement uses TRBV12-3 or TRBV12-4 and TRBJ2-7; TRBD2 might be the D (6 bases). CDR3 size: 15 residues. Trimming pared 0 bases from V and 6 bases from J, leaving 15 bases between. CDR3 in DNA: TGTGCCAGCAGTTTAGCGGGAGGTAGTGGCCGCGAGCAGTACTTC. Translation: CASSLAGGSGREQYF.

The chain recombines TRBV7-8 with TRBJ2-1, with a weak D call TRBD1 (5 bases). CDR1 SGHVS and CDR2 FQNEAQ come from the germline V gene. The CDR3 extends over 15 amino acids. V was trimmed by 5 bases and J by 1 base, leaving 12 bases between them. The CDR3 protein is CASSPWTISYNEQFF. Here the CDR3 DNA reads TGTGCCAGCAGCCCGTGGACAATTTCCTACAATGAGCAGTTCTTC.

The chain carries TRBV18 and TRBJ2-7; D might be TRBD1 (6 bases). V was cut by 4 bases and J by 4 bases, with 11 bases left in between. Germline V CDR1 and CDR2: KGHSH, LQKENI. The CDR3 runs to 13 residues. The CDR3 coding sequence is TGTGCCAGCTCACGGACAGAAACGTACGAGCAGTACTTC. Amino acids: CASSRTETYEQYF.

A few counts support this clonotype. This chain uses TRBV6-5 with TRBJ1-5, with D possibly being TRBD1 (6 bases). V lost 3 bases, J lost 5 bases, and 14 bases lay in between. CDR1 and CDR2 (germline): MNHEY, SVGAGI. The CDR3 runs 15 residues. CDR3 bases: TGTGCCAGCAGTTATACAAGGGGGGTTGATCAGCCCCAGCATTTT. Translating gives CASSYTRGVDQPQHF.

This rearrangement joins TRBV27 to TRBJ1-1; D possibly corresponds to TRBD1 (5 bases). The V gene lost 7 bases and the J gene lost 4 bases, with 19 bases spanning the gap. The CDR3 totals 15 residues. The germline V gene encodes CDR1 MNHEY and CDR2 SMNVEV (reference sequence). This CDR3 is CASKADKPQRTEAFF. CDR3 nucleotides: TGTGCCAGCAAAGCGGACAAACCTCAACGCACTGAAGCTTTCTTT.

This clonotype has a count of ten or more. V usage is TRBV7-3 and J usage is TRBJ1-5, with a tentative D call TRBD1 (5 bases). In germline, CDR1 is SGHTA, CDR2 FQGTGA. The CDR3 runs 13 residues. V lost 8 bases and J lost 2, with 10 bases in between. The CDR3 DNA follows: TGTGCCAGCGCACGGGGGGGCAATCAGCCCCAGCATTTT. The encoded protein is CASARGGNQPQHF.

The J gene is TRBJ2-6, the V gene TRBV10-3; D is uncertain. Germline V gene sequence: CDR1 ENHRY, CDR2 SYGVKD. This CDR3 is 14 amino acids long. The germline V and J ends were trimmed by 3 bases and 0 bases, with 3 bases remaining between them. In DNA, the CDR3 is TGTGCCATCAGTGAAAGCTCTGGGGCCAACGTCCTGACTTTC. Amino acids: CAISESSGANVLTF.

The V call is TRBV20-1, the J call TRBJ1-4; 7 bases are shared with TRBD1. This CDR3 has 14 amino acids. Germline CDR1 reads DFQATT; CDR2 reads SNEGSKA (reference sequence). Losses at the gene ends were 3 bases for V and 8 bases for J; bases not matched to a gene: 9. This chain's CDR3 is CSASLQGSGEKLFF. CDR3 sequence (DNA): TGCAGTGCTAGCCTACAGGGGTCGGGGGAAAAACTGTTTTTT.